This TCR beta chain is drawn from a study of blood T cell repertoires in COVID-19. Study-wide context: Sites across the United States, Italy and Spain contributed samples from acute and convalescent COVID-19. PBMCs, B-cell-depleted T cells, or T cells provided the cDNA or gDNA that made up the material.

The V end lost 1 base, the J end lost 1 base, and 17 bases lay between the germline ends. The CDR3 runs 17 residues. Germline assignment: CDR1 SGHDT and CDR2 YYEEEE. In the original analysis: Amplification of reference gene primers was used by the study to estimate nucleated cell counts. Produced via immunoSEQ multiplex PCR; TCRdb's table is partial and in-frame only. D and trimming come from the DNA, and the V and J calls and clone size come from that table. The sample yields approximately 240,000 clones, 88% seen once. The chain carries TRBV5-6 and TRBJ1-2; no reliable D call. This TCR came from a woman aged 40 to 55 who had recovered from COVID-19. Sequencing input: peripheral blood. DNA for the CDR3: TGTGCCAGCAGCTTGACAGCCCCGAATGCATTTAACTATGGCTACACCTTC. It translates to CASSLTAPNAFNYGYTF.